These T cell receptor beta chains were read from a single sample in a study of memory CD4+ T cells and cytomegalovirus serostatus. The protocol was immunoSEQ multiplex PCR, while the TCRdb copy is restricted to in-frame clones and leaves out a portion. Altogether under 55,000 clones are present, 60% to 85% being singletons, with the ten largest covering around 1.3%. Sequencing was done on a sample of memory CD4+ T cells from blood. Receptor source: an adult in good health and CMV-seropositive. CDR3s include the opening cysteine and the closing phenylalanine or tryptophan. A D gene is named only where the DNA matches it firmly. Clone size appears in some rows only: once, few, many, or a class for an expanded clone.

>TRBJ2-1|NA|TRBD2|TRBV7-9
CASSFPRRLAGVGNEQFF
TGTGCCAGCAGCTTCCCCCGGAGGCTAGCGGGAGTGGGGAATGAGCAGTTCTTC
>TRBJ1-2|NA|TRBD1|TRBV14
CASSPGTGGANTF
TGTGCCAGCAGCCCTGGGACAGGGGGCGCGAACACCTTC
>TRBJ2-4|NA|NA|TRBV15
CATSGRPIAKNIQYF
TGTGCCACCAGCGGAAGACCTATAGCCAAAAACATTCAGTACTTC
>TRBJ1-6|NA|NA|TRBV7-9
CASSFAREFNSPLHF
TGTGCCAGCAGCTTCGCCAGGGAATTTAATTCACCCCTCCACTTT
>TRBJ2-1|NA|TRBD2|TRBV7-3
CASRLTSGSFDEQFF
TGTGCCAGCAGGCTGACTAGCGGGAGTTTCGATGAGCAGTTCTTC
>TRBJ1-1|once|TRBD1|TRBV7-9
CASSLGWGQGLNTEAFF
TGTGCCAGCAGCTTAGGATGGGGACAGGGCCTGAACACTGAAGCTTTCTTT
>TRBJ1-1|NA|NA|TRBV6-1
CASSVGRDTEAFF
TGTGCCAGCAGTGTGGGGCGGGACACTGAAGCTTTCTTT
>TRBJ2-2|NA|NA|TRBV19
CASSIGVSLLIHGGELFF
TGTGCCAGTAGTATAGGTGTATCGCTACTCATACACGGCGGGGAGCTGTTTTTT
>TRBJ1-3|NA|TRBD1|TRBV18
CASSPGQPLSGNTIYF
TGTGCCAGCTCACCGGGACAGCCCCTCTCTGGAAACACCATATATTTT
>TRBJ2-7|NA|TRBD2|TRBV6-5
CASRDLSGRGYEQYF
TGTGCCAGCAGGGATCTTAGCGGGAGAGGCTACGAGCAGTACTTC
>TRBJ1-6|few|NA|TRBV2
CASRLGESPLHF
TGTGCCAGCAGACTCGGGGAGTCACCCCTCCACTTT
>TRBJ1-2|NA|NA|TRBV19
CASTSRGQLDNYGYTF
TGTGCCAGTACCTCCCGTGGACAGCTCGATAACTATGGCTACACCTTC
>TRBJ2-7|NA|NA|TRBV6-1
CASTGRGGYEQYF
TGTGCCAGCACCGGAAGGGGGGGGTACGAGCAGTACTTC
>TRBJ1-5|NA|NA|TRBV7-8
CASTSGYNQPQHF
TGTGCCAGCACCTCGGGGTACAATCAGCCCCAGCATTTT
>TRBJ2-5|NA|NA|TRBV11-3
CASSLDRETQYF
TGTGCCAGCAGCTTAGATCGGGAGACCCAGTACTTC
>TRBJ2-5|NA|TRBD1|TRBV29-1
CSVSPGQGKETQYF
TGCAGCGTCTCTCCGGGACAGGGTAAAGAGACCCAGTACTTC
>TRBJ1-6|NA|NA|TRBV30
CAWSVRGGHSPLHF
TGTGCCTGGAGTGTAAGGGGCGGCCATTCACCCCTCCACTTT
>TRBJ2-5|once|TRBD2|TRBV14
CASSQWGGPETQYF
TGTGCCAGCAGCCAATGGGGGGGTCCAGAGACCCAGTACTTC
>TRBJ2-5|NA|NA|TRBV7-3
CASSLNRGTQYF
TGTGCCAGCAGCTTAAATCGAGGGACCCAGTACTTC
>TRBJ2-7|few|TRBD2|TRBV7-9
CASSLSAGLTSYEQYF
TGTGCCAGCAGCCTATCGGCGGGACTAACTTCCTACGAGCAGTACTTC
>TRBJ1-2|NA|NA|TRBV29-1
CSVGSTNYGYTF
TGCAGCGTTGGTAGTACTAACTATGGCTACACCTTC
>TRBJ1-4|NA|NA|TRBV15
CATSRDQRGEKLFF
TGTGCCACCAGCAGAGATCAACGGGGTGAAAAACTGTTTTTT
>TRBJ2-5|few|NA|TRBV6-6
CASSWTGRDQETQYF
TGTGCCAGCAGTTGGACCGGACGAGACCAAGAGACCCAGTACTTC
>TRBJ1-2|NA|NA|TRBV2
CASSPSTGFYGYTF
TGTGCCAGCAGTCCCTCGACAGGCTTCTATGGCTACACCTTC
>TRBJ2-4|NA|TRBD2|TRBV28
CASRLAGVQENIQYF
TGTGCCAGCAGACTAGCGGGAGTCCAGGAAAACATTCAGTACTTC
>TRBJ2-5|NA|TRBD2|TRBV28
CASSTLTTSGRETQYF
TGTGCCAGCAGTACACTGACCACTAGCGGGAGAGAGACCCAGTACTTC
>TRBJ2-5|NA|NA|TRBV5-4
CASSLAGRETQYF
TGTGCCAGCAGCTTGGCAGGGAGAGAGACCCAGTACTTC
>TRBJ1-5|NA|NA|TRBV19
CASSMVRMLHNQPQHF
TGTGCCAGTAGTATGGTACGCATGCTTCACAATCAGCCCCAGCATTTT
>TRBJ1-6|NA|NA|TRBV18
CASSPQARGDSPLHF
TGTGCCAGCTCACCACAGGCGCGGGGGGATTCACCCCTCCACTTT
>TRBJ1-2|NA|TRBD1|TRBV5-1
CASSWGQGAPGYTF
TGCGCCAGCAGCTGGGGACAGGGGGCGCCGGGCTACACCTTC
>TRBJ1-5|NA|TRBD1|TRBV4-2
CASSLEPQGDGQPQHF
TGTGCCAGCAGCCTCGAACCCCAGGGGGATGGCCAGCCCCAGCATTTT
>TRBJ1-1|NA|NA|TRBV6-6
CASSYSQNTEAFF
TGTGCCAGCAGTTACAGTCAAAACACTGAAGCTTTCTTT
>TRBJ2-7|NA|TRBD1|TRBV30
CAWSRDSSYEQYF
TGTGCCTGGAGCCGGGACAGCTCCTACGAGCAGTACTTC
>TRBJ1-2|NA|NA|TRBV2
CASSEETTGLRLRGYTF
TGTGCCAGCAGTGAAGAAACAACCGGGCTTCGGTTGCGGGGCTACACCTTC
>TRBJ2-7|NA|NA|TRBV4-1
CASSQGGLEQYF
TGCGCCAGCAGCCAAGGGGGCTTGGAGCAGTACTTC